This is a list of T cell receptor beta chains from one sample in a study of CD8 T cells in ankylosing spondylitis. TCRdb ran MiXCR on the 5' RACE reads and lists one entry per CDR3 protein. Found here are fewer than 250,000 distinct CDR3 sequences, more than 25% of them singletons; the top ten hold 5% to 7.5%. The sequenced material came from blood, either unsorted or a sorted T cell fraction (not recorded which). The receptors stem from a male donor with ankylosing spondylitis or in good health (not recorded which). Both conserved end residues are part of each CDR3. Fields, in order: V gene, D gene, clone size, J gene, CDR3 DNA, CDR3 protein. A D gene is named only where the DNA matches it firmly. Expanded clones get a size class; other rows say once, few or many, or leave the size out.

>TRBV7-9|TRBD1|many|TRBJ2-7
TGTGCCAGCAGCTTGGGGGTCCCGGGACAGGGGCACGAGCAGTACTTC
CASSLGVPGQGHEQYF
>TRBV29-1|.|many|TRBJ1-1
TGCAGCGTTGTGGAGGGGAACACTGAAGCTTTCTTT
CSVVEGNTEAFF
>TRBV5-1|.|many|TRBJ2-3
TGCGCCAGCAGCTTGGATGCTGATACGCAGTATTTT
CASSLDADTQYF
>TRBV29-1|TRBD1|.|TRBJ2-3
TGCAGCGTAAGCCCGGGACAGGGAGGGGATACGCAGTATTTT
CSVSPGQGGDTQYF
>TRBV20-1|TRBD2|.|TRBJ2-1
TGCAGTGCTAGGGGGACAGCGAAGACTAGCGGGAGGCTGGAGTGGTTCTTC
CSARGTAKTSGRLEWFF
>TRBV12-3/TRBV12-4|.|many|TRBJ1-6
TGTGCCAGCAGTTTAGACAAGGGGAATTCACCCCTCCACTTT
CASSLDKGNSPLHF
>TRBV20-1|.|many|TRBJ2-7
TGCAGTGCTAGAGATCCGAGGTCCACCTACGAGCAGTACTTC
CSARDPRSTYEQYF
>TRBV20-1|.|.|TRBJ2-7
TGCAGTGCCTCTCGGCCCCGGGGGCAGGCTGGCGAGCAGTACTTC
CSASRPRGQAGEQYF
>TRBV7-6|TRBD1|few|TRBJ2-1
TGTGCCAGCAGCAGAGAGGGGGCGTTTATTGAGCAGTTCTTC
CASSREGAFIEQFF
>TRBV6-5|.|many|TRBJ2-1
TGTGCCAGCAGTTACCTCCGTTCCCATGAGCAGTTCTTC
CASSYLRSHEQFF
>TRBV20-1|TRBD2|many|TRBJ2-3
TGCAGTGCTGCTGTTTGGGCTAGCGGGAGCACAGATACGCAGTATTTT
CSAAVWASGSTDTQYF
>TRBV13|.|.|TRBJ1-5
TGTGCCAGCAGCCCCAACAGGGTGAGCTGGAGCAATCAGCCCCAGCATTTT
CASSPNRVSWSNQPQHF
>TRBV20-1|.|many|TRBJ2-4
TGCAGTACAAGGCGGCCTAGTCTACGGGGCCTAGCCAAAAACATTCAGTACTTC
CSTRRPSLRGLAKNIQYF
>TRBV12-3/TRBV12-4|.|many|TRBJ1-5
TGTGCCAGCAGGGATCATTCGGGGAGCAATCAGCCCCAGCATTTT
CASRDHSGSNQPQHF
>TRBV5-1|TRBD1|few|TRBJ1-6
TGCGCCAGCAGCCAGGGACAGCTTTATAATTCACCCCTCCACTTT
CASSQGQLYNSPLHF
>TRBV12-3/TRBV12-4|.|.|TRBJ2-1
TGTGCCAGCCAATTTACTAGCAGCAATGAGCAGTTCTTC
CASQFTSSNEQFF
>TRBV18|TRBD1|many|TRBJ2-1
TGTGCCAGCTCACGCGACAGGGATTCCTACAATGAGCAGTTCTTC
CASSRDRDSYNEQFF
>TRBV20-1|TRBD2|many|TRBJ2-1
TGCAGTGCTAGGGTCGGGGGGGCCGAAAACAATGAGCAGTTCTTC
CSARVGGAENNEQFF
>TRBV27|.|many|TRBJ1-6
TGTGCCAGCAAATGGGACACCAGGCGGGATTCACCCCTCCACTTT
CASKWDTRRDSPLHF
>TRBV5-1|.|many|TRBJ2-7
TGCGCCAGCAGCTTGGCCCGGGATACCGAGCAGTACTTC
CASSLARDTEQYF